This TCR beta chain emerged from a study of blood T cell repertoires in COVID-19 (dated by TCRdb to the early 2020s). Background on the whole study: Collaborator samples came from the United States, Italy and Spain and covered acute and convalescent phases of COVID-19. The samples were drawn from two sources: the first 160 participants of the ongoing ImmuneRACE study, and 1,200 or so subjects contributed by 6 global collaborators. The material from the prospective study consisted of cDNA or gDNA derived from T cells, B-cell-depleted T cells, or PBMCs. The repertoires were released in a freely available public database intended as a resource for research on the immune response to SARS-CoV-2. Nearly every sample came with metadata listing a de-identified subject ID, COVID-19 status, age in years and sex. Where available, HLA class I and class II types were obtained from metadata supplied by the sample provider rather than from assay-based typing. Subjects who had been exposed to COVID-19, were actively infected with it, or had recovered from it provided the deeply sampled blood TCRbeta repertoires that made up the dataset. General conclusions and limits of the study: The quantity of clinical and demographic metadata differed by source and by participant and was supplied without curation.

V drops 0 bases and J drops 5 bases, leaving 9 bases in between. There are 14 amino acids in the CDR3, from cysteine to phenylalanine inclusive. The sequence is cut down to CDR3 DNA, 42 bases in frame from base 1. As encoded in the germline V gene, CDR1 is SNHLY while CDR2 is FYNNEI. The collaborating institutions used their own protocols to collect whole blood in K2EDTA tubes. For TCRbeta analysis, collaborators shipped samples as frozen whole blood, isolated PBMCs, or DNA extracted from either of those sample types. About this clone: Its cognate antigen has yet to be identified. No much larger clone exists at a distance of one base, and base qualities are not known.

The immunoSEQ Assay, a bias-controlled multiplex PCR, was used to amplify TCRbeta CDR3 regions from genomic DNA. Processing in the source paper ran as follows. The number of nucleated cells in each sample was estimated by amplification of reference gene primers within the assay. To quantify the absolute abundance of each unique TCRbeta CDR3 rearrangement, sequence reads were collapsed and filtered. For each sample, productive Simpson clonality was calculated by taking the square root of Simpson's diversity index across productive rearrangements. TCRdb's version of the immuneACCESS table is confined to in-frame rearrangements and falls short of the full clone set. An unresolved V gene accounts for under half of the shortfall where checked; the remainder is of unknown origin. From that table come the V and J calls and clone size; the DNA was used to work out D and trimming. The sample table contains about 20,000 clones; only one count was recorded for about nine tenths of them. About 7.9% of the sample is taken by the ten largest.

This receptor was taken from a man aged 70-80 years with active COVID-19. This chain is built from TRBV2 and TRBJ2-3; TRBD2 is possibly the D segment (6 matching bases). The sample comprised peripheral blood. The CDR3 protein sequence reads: CASSEATRVDTQYF. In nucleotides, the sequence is TGTGCCAGCAGTGAAGCGACTAGAGTAGATACGCAGTATTTT.